The source of this T cell receptor beta chain is a study of graft-versus-host responses after intestinal transplantation. Produced via immunoSEQ multiplex PCR; TCRdb's table is partial and in-frame only. Here the sample spans 65,000 to 85,000 clones, roughly 89% being singletons. The CDR3 is 15 residues long. The sample in question was bone marrow, obtained almost 750 days after intestinal transplantation. This TCR derives from a human patient who received an intestinal transplant, so some T cells may come from the graft donor. This rearrangement joins TRBV21-1 to TRBJ2-7. TRBV21-1 is a listed pseudogene. CDR3 protein: CASSPRWGRGYEQYF. The CDR3 bases are TGTGCCAGCAGCCCGAGGTGGGGGAGAGGCTACGAGCAGTACTTC.